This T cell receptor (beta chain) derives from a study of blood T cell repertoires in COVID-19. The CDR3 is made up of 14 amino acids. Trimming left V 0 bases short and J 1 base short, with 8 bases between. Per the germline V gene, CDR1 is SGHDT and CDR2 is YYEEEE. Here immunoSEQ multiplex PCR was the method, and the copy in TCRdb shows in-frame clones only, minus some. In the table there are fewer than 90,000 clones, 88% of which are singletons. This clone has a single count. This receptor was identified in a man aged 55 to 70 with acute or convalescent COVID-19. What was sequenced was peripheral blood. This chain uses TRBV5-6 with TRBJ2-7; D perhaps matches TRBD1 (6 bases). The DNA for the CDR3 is TGTGCCAGCAGCTTGGACGACAGGTCCTACGAGCAGTACTTC. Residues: CASSLDDRSYEQYF.